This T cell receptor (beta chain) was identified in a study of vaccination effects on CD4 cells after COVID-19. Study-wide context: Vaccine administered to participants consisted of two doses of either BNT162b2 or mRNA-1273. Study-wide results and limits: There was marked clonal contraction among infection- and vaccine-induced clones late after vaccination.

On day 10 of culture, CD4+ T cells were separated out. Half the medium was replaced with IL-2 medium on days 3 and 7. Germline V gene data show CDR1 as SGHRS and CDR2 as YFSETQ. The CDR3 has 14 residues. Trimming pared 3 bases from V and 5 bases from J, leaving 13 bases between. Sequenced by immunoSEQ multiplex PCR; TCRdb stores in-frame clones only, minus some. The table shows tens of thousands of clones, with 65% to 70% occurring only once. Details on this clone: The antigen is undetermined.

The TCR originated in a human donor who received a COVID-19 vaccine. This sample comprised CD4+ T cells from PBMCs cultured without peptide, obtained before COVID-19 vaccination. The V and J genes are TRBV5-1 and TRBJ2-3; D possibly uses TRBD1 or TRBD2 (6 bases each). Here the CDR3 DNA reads TGCGCCAGCAGCTCCGGGGGCGCAGGAGATACGCAGTATTTT. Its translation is CASSSGGAGDTQYF.